The 20 T cell receptor beta chains given below trace back to one sample, sequenced in a study of Ad26.COV2.S vaccination and SARS-CoV-2 variants. Specified treatment: roughly 20 received Ad26.COV2.S at low or high dose, single or two shots; roughly 5 received placebo; per-sample allocation not given. The samples were gathered on day 63 after the first injection of vaccine or placebo. Sequencing was performed with immunoSEQ multiplex PCR; in TCRdb, only in-frame clones are kept and a portion is missing. The table has 200,000 to 300,000 clones, 70% to 90% seen once. Sample: peripheral blood, taken in a trial of Ad26.COV2.S vaccine versus placebo. The receptors shown here come from a person aged 18-60 years who received the Ad26.COV2.S COVID-19 vaccine or a placebo.

The gene calls are TRBV5-1 and TRBJ1-5; D not certain. The CDR3 runs to 14 residues. Germline lookup yields CDR1 SGHRS and CDR2 YFSETQ. Trimming pared 3 bases from V and 9 bases from J, leaving 16 bases between. The CDR3 spells CASSYDTGVTPQHF. CDR3 in DNA: TGCGCCAGCAGCTATGACACTGGGGTTACGCCCCAGCATTTT.

In the case of this clone: The germline gene is not matched at one end of the junction; a read error may be the cause. V and J are TRBV30 and TRBJ2-7; possible D gene TRBD2, 7 bases. CDR3 length: 14 residues. The V gene's germline CDR1 is GTSNPN and CDR2 SVGIG (reference sequence). The CDR3 region is CAWGQTSISSEQYF. The CDR3, as DNA: TGTGCCTGGGGACAGACTAGCATCTCCTCCGAGCAGTACTTC.

This chain uses TRBV28 with TRBJ2-5; 9 positions match TRBD1. Germline V gene data show CDR1 as MDHEN and CDR2 as SYDVKM. The CDR3 has 15 residues. V lost 5 bases and J lost 5; bases outside the gene matches: 9. The CDR3 coding sequence is TGTGCCAGCAGTGACACAGGGGGCGCGGGGGAGACCCAGTACTTC. Translated: CASSDTGGAGETQYF.

This chain links TRBV2 with TRBJ2-7; D ambiguous. CDR3 length equals 12 residues. V lost 7 bases to trimming and J lost 1 base, with 8 bases between them. Germline V gene lookup returns CDR1 SNHLY and CDR2 FYNNEI. The CDR3 loop is CASIGTSYEQYF. DNA of the CDR3: TGTGCCAGCATTGGCACTTCCTACGAGCAGTACTTC.

This chain connects TRBV3-1 (or the pseudogene TRBV3-2) to TRBJ1-5; 9 bases are shared with TRBD1. Germline V gene data show CDR1 as LGHDT and CDR2 as YNNKEL (reference sequence). The CDR3 is made up of 16 amino acids. V trimming: 4 bases; J trimming: 4 bases; junction bases outside the gene matches: 8. The CDR3 coding sequence is TGTGCCAGCAGCCCGTCCGGGACAGGGTCTAATCAGCCCCAGCATTTT. Amino acids: CASSPSGTGSNQPQHF.

The chain uses TRBV7-6 and TRBJ2-2; 10 bases match TRBD2. From germline, CDR1 is SGHVS and CDR2 FNYEAQ. The CDR3 sequence is 19 residues long. V dropped 0 bases and J dropped 2; count of bases not matched to a gene: 9. In DNA form, the CDR3 reads TGTGCCAGCAGCTTAGCCCAGAGAGCGGGAGGGCGAAACACCGGGGAGCTGTTTTTT. Translation gives CASSLAQRAGGRNTGELFF.

The chain couples TRBV4-2 to TRBJ2-5, with D maybe TRBD2 (7 bases). This CDR3 has 14 amino acids. The V end was cut by 0 bases, the J end by 5 bases, with 10 bases between. Germline V gene lookup returns CDR1 LGHNA and CDR2 YNFKEQ. The DNA of the CDR3 is TGTGCCAGCAGCCAAGACGGGGGGCCGGAGACCCAGTACTTC. Its protein product is CASSQDGGPETQYF.

V and J are TRBV3-1 (or the pseudogene TRBV3-2) and TRBJ2-1; D gene uncertain. Germline V gives CDR1 LGHDT, CDR2 YNNKEL (reference sequence). Between the trimmed V and J ends, which lost 1 base and 5 bases, there was a span of 6 bases. The CDR3 is 13 residues long. The CDR3 reads CASSQVTDNEQFF. Written as DNA, the CDR3 is TGTGCCAGCAGCCAAGTCACGGACAATGAGCAGTTCTTC.

V usage is TRBV30 and J usage is TRBJ2-7; D not certain. The germline V gene encodes CDR1 GTSNPN and CDR2 SVGIG (reference sequence). The CDR3 loop spans 13 amino acids. V lost 3 bases, J lost 6 bases, and 15 bases lay in between. This CDR3 is CAWRAQLVGEQYF. The CDR3 nucleotides read TGTGCCTGGAGGGCCCAGCTGGTGGGCGAGCAGTACTTC.

V and J are TRBV6-5 and TRBJ2-3; 8 bases map to TRBD1. Germline lookup yields CDR1 MNHEY and CDR2 SVGAGI. J lost 1 base, V lost 7 bases, and 7 bases had no gene match. The CDR3 runs to 15 residues. The CDR3 bases are TGTGCCAGCACTCAGCCGGGACAGGGCACAGATACGCAGTATTTT. Its translation: CASTQPGQGTDTQYF.

The J gene is TRBJ2-5, the V gene TRBV5-6, with D perhaps being TRBD1 or TRBD2 (5 bases each). Germline CDR1 reads SGHDT; CDR2 reads YYEEEE. Trimming removed 1 base from V and 4 bases from J, with 11 bases in between. The CDR3 is 14 amino acids. Here the CDR3 DNA reads TGTGCCAGCAGCTTGCCGGGGCTGGGAGAGACCCAGTACTTC. It translates to CASSLPGLGETQYF.

V gene TRBV4-2 combines with J gene TRBJ2-2; 14 bases agree with TRBD2. V dropped 2 bases and J dropped 3; count of bases not matched to a gene: 2. The CDR3 spans 17 residues. From germline, CDR1 is LGHNA and CDR2 YNFKEQ. DNA for the CDR3: TGTGCCAGCAGCCAACGGGGACTAGCGGGGGACACCGGGGAGCTGTTTTTT. Its translation: CASSQRGLAGDTGELFF.

The chain recombines TRBV6-4 with TRBJ1-5; D is uncertain. CDR3 length: 13 residues. V lost 3 bases and J lost 6, with 9 bases in between. The germline V gene has CDR1 MRHNA and CDR2 SNTAGT. The CDR3 here is CASSEEFGQPQHF. In DNA form, the CDR3 reads TGTGCCAGCAGTGAGGAGTTCGGTCAGCCCCAGCATTTT.

J is TRBJ1-6 and V is TRBV14; D call uncertain. V was clipped by 0 bases and J by 9 bases, with 9 bases between them. The CDR3 contains 14 residues. CDR1 and CDR2 from the germline V gene are SGHDN and FVKESK. CDR3: CASSQESTLSPLHF. The CDR3 nucleotides read TGTGCCAGCAGCCAAGAATCGACGCTTTCACCCCTCCACTTT.

J is TRBJ2-7 and V is TRBV30, with 8 bases lining up with TRBD2. The germline CDR1 and CDR2 sequences are GTSNPN and SVGIG (reference sequence). J gave up 0 bases and V 0 bases, and 7 bases lay outside the gene matches. This CDR3 contains 16 residues. The DNA for the CDR3 is TGTGCCTGGAGTGTGGTTGGCGGGGGGTACTCCTACGAGCAGTACTTC. Its translation: CAWSVVGGGYSYEQYF.

V usage is TRBV6-5 and J usage is TRBJ1-1; TRBD1 aligns across 7 bases. Trimming at V came to 4 bases and at J to 5 bases, leaving 7 bases not matched to a gene. Germline CDR1 is MNHEY and CDR2 is SVGAGI. This CDR3 spans 14 amino acids. CDR3 nucleotide sequence: TGTGCCAGCAGTTTTAGACAGGGCCGAACTGAAGCTTTCTTT. This encodes CASSFRQGRTEAFF.

This chain joins TRBV10-1 and TRBJ2-1, with D perhaps being TRBD1 or TRBD2 (6 bases each). CDR3 length: 14 residues. The ends were cut back, 7 bases at V and 4 bases at J, with 14 bases in the middle. From germline, CDR1 is WNHNN and CDR2 SYGVQD (reference sequence). CDR3 bases: TGCGCCAGCACACGGGGGCAAGTATACAATGAGCAGTTCTTC. Its protein is CASTRGQVYNEQFF.

This chain uses TRBV14 with TRBJ2-3, with TRBD2 identical over 10 bases. V lost 6 bases and J lost 2; bases outside the gene matches: 11. Germline V gene lookup returns CDR1 SGHDN and CDR2 FVKESK. This CDR3 is 17 amino acids long. The CDR3 coding sequence is TGTGCCAGCAGGACTAGACTAGCGGGCCCCCACACAGATACGCAGTATTTT. Encoded protein: CASRTRLAGPHTDTQYF.

In nucleotides, the CDR3 is TGTGCCAGCAGCCACCCCTTGACGACAGGGGCGAGGGGCACTGAAGCTTTCTTT. Protein sequence: CASSHPLTTGARGTEAFF. The chain couples TRBV3-1 (or the pseudogene TRBV3-2) to TRBJ1-1, with 8 bases matching TRBD1. This CDR3 is built from 18 residues. Per the germline V gene, CDR1 is LGHDT and CDR2 is YNNKEL (reference sequence). V dropped 3 bases and J dropped 4; count of bases not matched to a gene: 16.

The chain's CDR3 is CAINSQGTSGRNEQFF. In nucleotides, the CDR3 is TGTGCCATCAATAGCCAAGGGACTAGCGGGCGCAATGAGCAGTTCTTC. This rearrangement joins TRBV10-3 to TRBJ2-1, with TRBD2 matching over 12 bases. The CDR3 is made up of 16 amino acids. Germline values: CDR1 ENHRY, CDR2 SYGVKD. The J segment lost 6 bases and the V segment lost 7 bases, leaving 10 bases of the junction unmatched.